The T cell receptor (beta chain) under discussion was sequenced for a study of control samples from healthy donors and cancer patients. Assay used: immunoSEQ multiplex PCR; TCRdb lists only in-frame clones, some missing. The sample shows 75,000 to 90,000 clones, approximately 91% of them seen only once. Germline V lookup: CDR1 DFQATT, CDR2 SNEGSKA (reference sequence). CDR3 size: 9 residues. The V gene lost 4 bases and the J gene lost 6 bases, with 3 bases spanning the gap. Sample: blood. This TCR derives from a man aged 50 to 60 in good health. The gene calls are TRBV20-1 and TRBJ1-1; D is undetermined. CDR3 DNA: TGCAGTGCTAATCCTGAAGCTTTCTTT. Translation: CSANPEAFF.